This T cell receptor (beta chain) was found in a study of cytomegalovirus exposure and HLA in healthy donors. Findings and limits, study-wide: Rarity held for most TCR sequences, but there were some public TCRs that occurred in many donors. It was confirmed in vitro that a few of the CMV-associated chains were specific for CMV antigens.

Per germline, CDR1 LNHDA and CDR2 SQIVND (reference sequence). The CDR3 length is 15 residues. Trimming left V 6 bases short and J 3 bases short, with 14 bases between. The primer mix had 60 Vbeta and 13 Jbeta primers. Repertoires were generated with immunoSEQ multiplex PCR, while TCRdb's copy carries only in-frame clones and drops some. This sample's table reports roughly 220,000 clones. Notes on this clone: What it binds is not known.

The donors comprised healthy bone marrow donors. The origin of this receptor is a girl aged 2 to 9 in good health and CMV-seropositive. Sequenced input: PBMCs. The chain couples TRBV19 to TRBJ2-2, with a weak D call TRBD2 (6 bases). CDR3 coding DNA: TGTGCCAGTAGGGAATTCGGAGGGGACACCGGGGAGCTGTTTTTT. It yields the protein CASREFGGDTGELFF.